The source of this TCR beta chain is a study of CD8+CD57+ T cells in acquired aplastic anemia. The template for TCR beta VDJ and CDR3 sequence profiling was genomic DNA. TCRdb reanalysed the reads using MiXCR and keeps one entry per CDR3 protein. The sample has about 470,000 distinct CDR3 sequences, more than 25% seen once. The trim removed 5 bases at V and 6 bases at J, leaving 10 bases unmatched. This CDR3 region has 15 residues. Germline V lookup: CDR1 LNHDA, CDR2 SQIVND (reference sequence). Patients chosen for sequencing had CD8+CD57+ cells that had expanded, as shown by flow cytometry. The sequenced sample consisted of sorted CD4+, CD8+, or CD8+CD57+ T cells (not recorded which) from PBMCs. The clonotype originates from a human donor with aplastic anemia. The chain employs TRBV19 and TRBJ2-7; 10 bases align to TRBD1. The chain's CDR3 is CASSPSGTGAPEQYF. CDR3 sequence (DNA): TGTGCCAGTAGTCCATCCGGGACAGGGGCTCCCGAGCAGTACTTC. Filled out from reference TRBV19 and TRBJ2-7, the complete variable domain reads DGGITQSPKYLFRKEGQNVTLSCEQNLNHDAMYWYRQDPGQGLRLIYYSQIVNDFQKGDIAEGYSVSREKKESFPLTVTSAQKNPTAFYLCASSPSGTGAPEQYFGPGTRLTVT.